What follows are 10 T cell receptor beta chains derived from one specimen sequenced in a study of type 1 regulatory T cells. TCRdb itself ran the reads through MiXCR, one entry per CDR3 protein. There are tens of thousands of distinct CDR3 sequences in the sample; roughly 45% occur only once, and 4.8% lies in the top ten. Antigens of these TCRs are unknown. The sequencing input was cultured T cells, either the whole culture or a sorted T cell fraction (not recorded which). All receptors come from a human donor in good health.

By share of the sample, this clonotype is medium-sized. This sequence joins TRBV20-1 and TRBJ1-2; tentative D call: TRBD1 (5 bases). Looked up from germline, CDR1 is DFQATT and CDR2 is SNEGSKA (reference sequence). Trimming removed 6 bases from V and 2 bases from J, with 13 bases in between. This CDR3 spans 13 amino acids. The CDR3 DNA follows: TGCAGTGCGGTGCCGACAGCGAACTATGGCTACACCTTC. Amino acid sequence: CSAVPTANYGYTF.

This clonotype is medium-sized. Here the CDR3 DNA reads TGTGCCAGCAGCTACCGGACAGGTGGTTGGACCGGGGAGCTGTTTTTT. Translating it yields CASSYRTGGWTGELFF. V gene TRBV7-9 combines with J gene TRBJ2-2; 7 bases map to TRBD1. This CDR3 is 16 amino acids long. V shed 4 bases and J 5 bases; nucleotides not matched to a gene: 10. The germline V gene has CDR1 SEHNR and CDR2 FQNEAQ (reference sequence).

The J gene is TRBJ1-1, the V gene TRBV20-1; D is uncertain. The CDR3 extends over 14 amino acids. Between the trimmed V and J ends, which lost 0 bases and 6 bases, there was a span of 14 bases. Germline V gene lookup returns CDR1 DFQATT and CDR2 SNEGSKA (reference sequence). This CDR3 is CSARDPGSGSEAFF. The CDR3 DNA is TGCAGTGCTAGAGACCCAGGTTCTGGGTCTGAAGCTTTCTTT.

The genes are TRBV5-1 and TRBJ2-5; 9 positions agree with TRBD1. The V and J ends lost 4 bases and 9 bases, in that order; junction bases with no gene match: 10. The CDR3 extends over 14 amino acids. Germline-derived CDR1 and CDR2 are SGHRS and YFSETQ. CDR3 sequence: CASSKTGGQAAQYF. The DNA of the CDR3 is TGCGCCAGCAGCAAGACAGGGGGGCAAGCGGCCCAGTACTTC.

The chain links TRBV7-2 to TRBJ2-7; D is uncertain. CDR3 length: 13 residues. Looked up from germline, CDR1 is SGHTA and CDR2 is FQGNSA. V was cut by 2 bases and J by 0 bases, with 5 bases left in between. CDR3 DNA: TGTGCCAGCAGCTTACTCGACTCCTACGAGCAGTACTTC. Residues: CASSLLDSYEQYF.

The rearrangement uses TRBV28 and TRBJ2-1; 9 bases fit TRBD1. Germline CDR1 is MDHEN and CDR2 is SYDVKM. After removal of 2 bases from V and 10 bases from J, the junction contained 12 bases not matched to a gene. The CDR3 length is 16 residues. The CDR3 region has the DNA TGTGCCAGCAGTTTAGGGGGGACAGGGTATCTTAGAGAGCAGTTCTTC. Translating gives CASSLGGTGYLREQFF.

CDR3 nucleotide sequence: TGTGCCAGCAGATGGGATGGCTATGGCTACACCTTC. Encoded protein: CASRWDGYGYTF. The genes are TRBV5-5 and TRBJ1-2; D is unclear. V was pared by 5 bases and J by 4 bases, with 9 bases between. The CDR3 runs to 12 residues. CDR1 and CDR2 (germline): SGHKS, YYEKEE (reference sequence).

The chain joins TRBV5-1 to TRBJ1-1; perhaps TRBD1 as D (5 bases). CDR1 and CDR2 (germline): SGHRS, YFSETQ. Trimming stripped 1 base from V and 0 bases from J, with 7 bases between. The CDR3 is 14 amino acids. CDR3 sequence: CASSLRQLNTEAFF. CDR3 sequence (DNA): TGCGCCAGCAGCTTGCGACAGTTGAACACTGAAGCTTTCTTT.

In regard to this clonotype: One junction end disagrees with the germline gene, perhaps due to a read error. The rearrangement joins TRBV7-2 to TRBJ1-1; perhaps TRBD1 as D (5 bases). Germline V CDR1 and CDR2: SGHTA, FQGNSA. This CDR3 spans 15 amino acids. CDR3 bases: TGTGCCAGCAACTCAGACCGGGGCCCGACGACTGAGGCTTTCTTT. As protein: CASNSDRGPTTEAFF.

The chain recombines TRBV18 with TRBJ1-5; D is possibly TRBD1 (6 bases). From germline, CDR1 is KGHSH and CDR2 LQKENI. CDR3 size: 15 residues. With 6 bases removed from V and 2 bases from J, the gap between germline ends came to 14 bases. CDR3 protein: CASSTGGGGNQPQHF. CDR3 coding DNA: TGTGCCAGCTCGACGGGAGGGGGGGGCAATCAGCCCCAGCATTTT.